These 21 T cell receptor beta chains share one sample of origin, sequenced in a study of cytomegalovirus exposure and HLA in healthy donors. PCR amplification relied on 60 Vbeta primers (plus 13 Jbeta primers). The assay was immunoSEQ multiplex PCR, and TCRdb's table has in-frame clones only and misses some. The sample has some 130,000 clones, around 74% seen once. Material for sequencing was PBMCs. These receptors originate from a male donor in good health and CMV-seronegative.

CDR3 sequence (DNA): TGTGCCAGCAGCGTAGAACTAGCGTCGAAGACCCAGTACTTC. As protein: CASSVELASKTQYF. The rearrangement joins TRBV9 to TRBJ2-5, with 7 bases identical to TRBD2. The CDR3 loop spans 14 amino acids. J lost 6 bases, V lost 0 bases, and 5 bases had no gene match. CDR1 SGDLS and CDR2 YYNGEE come from the germline V gene.

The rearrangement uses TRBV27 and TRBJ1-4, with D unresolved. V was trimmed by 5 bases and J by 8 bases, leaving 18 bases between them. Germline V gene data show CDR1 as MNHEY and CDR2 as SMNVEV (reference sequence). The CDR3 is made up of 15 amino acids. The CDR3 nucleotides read TGTGCCAGCAGTCCCCTCCCCCTACGGGGAGAAAAACTGTTTTTT. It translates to CASSPLPLRGEKLFF.

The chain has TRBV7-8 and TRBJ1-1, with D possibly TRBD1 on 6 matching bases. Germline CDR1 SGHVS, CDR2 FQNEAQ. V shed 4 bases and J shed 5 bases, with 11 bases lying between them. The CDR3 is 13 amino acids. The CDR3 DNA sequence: TGTGCCAGCAGCTCGTCCCAGGGGACTGAAGCTTTCTTT. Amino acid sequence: CASSSSQGTEAFF.

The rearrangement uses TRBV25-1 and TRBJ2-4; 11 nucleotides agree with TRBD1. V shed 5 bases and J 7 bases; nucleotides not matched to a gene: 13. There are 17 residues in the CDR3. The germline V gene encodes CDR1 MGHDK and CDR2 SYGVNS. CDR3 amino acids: CASSPRPGTGGLNIQYF. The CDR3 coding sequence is TGTGCCAGCAGTCCACGACCTGGGACAGGGGGTCTTAACATTCAGTACTTC.

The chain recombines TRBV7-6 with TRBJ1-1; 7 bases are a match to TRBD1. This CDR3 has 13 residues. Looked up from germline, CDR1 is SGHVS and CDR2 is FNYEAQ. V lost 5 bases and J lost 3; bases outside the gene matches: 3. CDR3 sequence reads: CASSVGQDTEAFF. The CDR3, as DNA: TGTGCCAGCAGCGTAGGACAGGACACTGAAGCTTTCTTT.

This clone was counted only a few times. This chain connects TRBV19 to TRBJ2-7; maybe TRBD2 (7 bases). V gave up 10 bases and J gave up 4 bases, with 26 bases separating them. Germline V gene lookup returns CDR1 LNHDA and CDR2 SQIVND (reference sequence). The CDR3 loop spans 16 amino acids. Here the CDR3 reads CATSGLEGGTAYEQYF. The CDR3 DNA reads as TGTGCCACCAGCGGGCTAGAGGGGGGGACGGCTTACGAGCAGTACTTC. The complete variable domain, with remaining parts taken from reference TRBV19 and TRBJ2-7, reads DGGITQSPKYLFRKEGQNVTLSCEQNLNHDAMYWYRQDPGQGLRLIYYSQIVNDFQKGDIAEGYSVSREKKESFPLTVTSAQKNPTAFYLCATSGLEGGTAYEQYFGPGTRLTVT.

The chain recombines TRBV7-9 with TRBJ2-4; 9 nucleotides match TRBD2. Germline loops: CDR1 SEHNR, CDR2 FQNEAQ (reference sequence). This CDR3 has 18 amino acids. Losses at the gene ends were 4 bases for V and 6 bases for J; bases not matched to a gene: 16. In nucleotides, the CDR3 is TGTGCCAGCAGCTCAGGTGGGGATAGCGGGGGATTGAGAAACATTCAGTACTTC. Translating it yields CASSSGGDSGGLRNIQYF. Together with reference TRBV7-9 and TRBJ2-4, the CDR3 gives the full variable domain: DTGVSQNPRHKITKRGQNVTFRCDPISEHNRLYWYRQTLGQGPEFLTYFQNEAQLEKSRLLSDRFSAERPKGSFSTLEIQRTEQGDSAMYLCASSSGGDSGGLRNIQYFGAGTRLSVL.

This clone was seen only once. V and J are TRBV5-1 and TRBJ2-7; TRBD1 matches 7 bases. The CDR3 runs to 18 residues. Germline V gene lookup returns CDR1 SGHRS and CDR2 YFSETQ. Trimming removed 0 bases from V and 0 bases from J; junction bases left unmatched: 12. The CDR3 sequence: CASSLVVSGQRSSYEQYF. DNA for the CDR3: TGCGCCAGCAGCTTGGTAGTATCGGGACAGAGAAGCTCCTACGAGCAGTACTTC. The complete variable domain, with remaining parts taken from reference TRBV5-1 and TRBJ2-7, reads KAGVTQTPRYLIKTRGQQVTLSCSPISGHRSVSWYQQTPGQGLQFLFEYFSETQRNKGNFPGRFSGRQFSNSRSEMNVSTLELGDSALYLCASSLVVSGQRSSYEQYFGPGTRLTVT.

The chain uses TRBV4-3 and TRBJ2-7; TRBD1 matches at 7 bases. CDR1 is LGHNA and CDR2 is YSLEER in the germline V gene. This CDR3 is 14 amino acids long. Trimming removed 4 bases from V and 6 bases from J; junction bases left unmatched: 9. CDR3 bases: TGCGCCAGCAGCCCAGCCGTAGGGGGCGGCGAGCAGTACTTC. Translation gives CASSPAVGGGEQYF.

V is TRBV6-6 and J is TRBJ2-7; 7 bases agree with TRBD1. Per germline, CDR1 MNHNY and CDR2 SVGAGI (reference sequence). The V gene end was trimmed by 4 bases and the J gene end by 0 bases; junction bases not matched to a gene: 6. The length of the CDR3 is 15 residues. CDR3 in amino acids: CASSSTGSSSYEQYF. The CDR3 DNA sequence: TGTGCCAGCAGTTCGACAGGGTCGAGCTCCTACGAGCAGTACTTC.

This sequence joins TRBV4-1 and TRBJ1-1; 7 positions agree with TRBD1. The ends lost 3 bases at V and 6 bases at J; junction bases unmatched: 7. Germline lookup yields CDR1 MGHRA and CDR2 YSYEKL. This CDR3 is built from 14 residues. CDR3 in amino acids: CASSQGTVNAEAFF. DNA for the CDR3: TGCGCCAGCAGCCAGGGGACAGTTAACGCTGAAGCTTTCTTT.

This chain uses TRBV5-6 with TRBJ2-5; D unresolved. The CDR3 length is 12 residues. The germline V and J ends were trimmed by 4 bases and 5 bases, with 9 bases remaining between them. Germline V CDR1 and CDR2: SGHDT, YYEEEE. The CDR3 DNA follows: TGTGCCAGCAGCCCATCCCGGGAGACCCAGTACTTC. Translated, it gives CASSPSRETQYF.

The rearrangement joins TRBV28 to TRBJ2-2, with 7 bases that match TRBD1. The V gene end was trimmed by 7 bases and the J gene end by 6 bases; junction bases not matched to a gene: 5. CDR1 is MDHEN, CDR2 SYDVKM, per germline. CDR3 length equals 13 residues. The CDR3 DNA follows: TGTGCCAGCATAACTCAGGGGGCCGGGGAGCTGTTTTTT. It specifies CASITQGAGELFF. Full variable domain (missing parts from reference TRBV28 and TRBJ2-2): DVKVTQSSRYLVKRTGEKVFLECVQDMDHENMFWYRQDPGLGLRLIYFSYDVKMKEKGDIPEGYSVSREKKERFSLILESASTNQTSMYLCASITQGAGELFFGEGSRLTVL.

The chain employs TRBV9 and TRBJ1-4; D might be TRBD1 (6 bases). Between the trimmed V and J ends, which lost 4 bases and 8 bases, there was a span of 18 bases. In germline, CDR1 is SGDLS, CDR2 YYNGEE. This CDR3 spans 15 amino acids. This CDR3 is CASSPWRGASEKLFF. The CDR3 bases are TGTGCCAGCAGCCCCTGGCGGGGGGCTTCCGAAAAACTGTTTTTT.

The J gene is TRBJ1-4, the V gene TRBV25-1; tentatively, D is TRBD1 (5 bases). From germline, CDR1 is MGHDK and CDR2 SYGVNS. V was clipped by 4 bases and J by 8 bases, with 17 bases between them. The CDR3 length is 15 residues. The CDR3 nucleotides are TGTGCCAGCAGTGTTTTGGGAACCGGGGGAGAAAAACTGTTTTTT. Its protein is CASSVLGTGGEKLFF.

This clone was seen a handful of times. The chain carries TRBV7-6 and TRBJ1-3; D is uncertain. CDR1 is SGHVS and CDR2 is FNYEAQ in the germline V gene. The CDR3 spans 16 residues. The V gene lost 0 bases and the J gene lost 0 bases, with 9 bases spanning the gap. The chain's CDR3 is CASSLALQSSGNTIYF. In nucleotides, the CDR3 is TGTGCCAGCAGCTTAGCCCTGCAGTCCTCTGGAAACACCATATATTTT.

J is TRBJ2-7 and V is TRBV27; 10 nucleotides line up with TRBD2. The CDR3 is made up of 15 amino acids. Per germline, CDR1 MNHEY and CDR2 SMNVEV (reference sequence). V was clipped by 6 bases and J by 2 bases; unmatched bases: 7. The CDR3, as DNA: TGTGCCAGCAGCCCTTTAGCGGGGGGCACCTACGAGCAGTACTTC. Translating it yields CASSPLAGGTYEQYF.

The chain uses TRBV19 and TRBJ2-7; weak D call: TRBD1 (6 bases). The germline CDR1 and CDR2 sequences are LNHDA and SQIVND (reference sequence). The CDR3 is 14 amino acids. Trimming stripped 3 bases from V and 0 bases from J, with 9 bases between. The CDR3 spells CASSIRGSSYEQYF. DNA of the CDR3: TGTGCCAGTAGTATCAGGGGTTCCTCCTACGAGCAGTACTTC.

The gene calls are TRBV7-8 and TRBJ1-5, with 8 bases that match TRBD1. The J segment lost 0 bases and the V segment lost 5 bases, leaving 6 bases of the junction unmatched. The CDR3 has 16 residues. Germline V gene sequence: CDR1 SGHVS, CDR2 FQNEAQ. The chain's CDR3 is CASSQDRGPSNQPQHF. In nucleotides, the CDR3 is TGTGCCAGCAGCCAAGACAGGGGACCTAGCAATCAGCCCCAGCATTTT.

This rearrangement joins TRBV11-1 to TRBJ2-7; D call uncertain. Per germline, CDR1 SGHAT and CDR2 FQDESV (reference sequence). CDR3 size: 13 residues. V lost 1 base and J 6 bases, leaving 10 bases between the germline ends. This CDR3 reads CASSLELRSEQYF. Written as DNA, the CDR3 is TGTGCCAGCAGCTTAGAGCTCCGTTCCGAGCAGTACTTC.

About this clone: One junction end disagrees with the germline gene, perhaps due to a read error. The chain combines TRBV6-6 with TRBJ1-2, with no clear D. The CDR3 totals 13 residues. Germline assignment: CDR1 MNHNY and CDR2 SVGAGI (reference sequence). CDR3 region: CASLGNPNYGYTF. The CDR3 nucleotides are TGTGCCAGCCTCGGGAATCCTAACTATGGCTATACCTTC.